One and the same sample provided the 3 T cell receptor beta chains below, sequenced in a study of T cell clones after liver transplantation. Assay used: immunoSEQ multiplex PCR; TCRdb lists only in-frame clones, some missing. This table holds around 60,000 clones, around 75% found once. Material: CD4+ T cells from blood, obtained before liver transplant. All receptors come from a human donor who received a liver transplant.

The chain has TRBV6-1 and TRBJ1-5, with D tentatively TRBD1 (6 bases). The V end lost 8 bases, the J end lost 6 bases, and 11 bases lay between the germline ends. Germline lookup yields CDR1 MNHNS and CDR2 SASEGT. This CDR3 comprises 12 residues. The CDR3 sequence: CASSPGVQPQHF. CDR3 in DNA: TGTGCCAGCTCCCCAGGGGTTCAGCCCCAGCATTTT.

The genes are TRBV28 and TRBJ2-1; 8 bases fit TRBD1. Germline values: CDR1 MDHEN, CDR2 SYDVKM. V gave up 5 bases and J gave up 2 bases; unmatched junction bases: 2. This CDR3 region has 14 residues. The CDR3 coding sequence is TGTGCCAGCAGTAGGACAGGGCCCTACAATGAGCAGTTCTTC. It is translated as CASSRTGPYNEQFF. The full variable domain, in which reference TRBV28 and TRBJ2-1 provide the parts outside the CDR3, is DVKVTQSSRYLVKRTGEKVFLECVQDMDHENMFWYRQDPGLGLRLIYFSYDVKMKEKGDIPEGYSVSREKKERFSLILESASTNQTSMYLCASSRTGPYNEQFFGPGTRLTVL.

This chain uses TRBV7-3 with TRBJ1-5; D perhaps matches TRBD1 (6 bases). Germline V gene lookup returns CDR1 SGHTA and CDR2 FQGTGA. Trimming stripped 2 bases from V and 6 bases from J, with 17 bases between. The length of the CDR3 is 16 residues. In DNA form, the CDR3 reads TGTGCCAGCAGCTTAGCCCTTTTAGAGGACAGTCAGCCCCAGCATTTT. Its protein product is CASSLALLEDSQPQHF. The variable domain in full, with the rest retrieved from reference TRBV7-3 and TRBJ1-5, is GAGVSQTPSNKVTEKGKYVELRCDPISGHTALYWYRQSLGQGPEFLIYFQGTGAADDSGLPNDRFFAVRPEGSVSTLKIQRTERGDSAVYLCASSLALLEDSQPQHFGDGTRLSIL.